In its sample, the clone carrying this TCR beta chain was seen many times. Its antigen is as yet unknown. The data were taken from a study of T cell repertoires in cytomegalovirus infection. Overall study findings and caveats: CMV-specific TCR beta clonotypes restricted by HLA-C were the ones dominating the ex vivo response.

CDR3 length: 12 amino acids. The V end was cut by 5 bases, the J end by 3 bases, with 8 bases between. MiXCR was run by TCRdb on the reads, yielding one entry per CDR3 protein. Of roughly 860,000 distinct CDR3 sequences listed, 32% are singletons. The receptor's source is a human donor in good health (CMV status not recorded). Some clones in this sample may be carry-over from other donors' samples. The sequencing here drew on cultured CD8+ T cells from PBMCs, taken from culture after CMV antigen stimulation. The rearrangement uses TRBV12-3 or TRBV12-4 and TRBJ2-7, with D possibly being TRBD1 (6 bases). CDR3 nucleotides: TGTGCCAGCAGTACAGGGCTCTACGAGCAGTACTTC. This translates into CASSTGLYEQYF.